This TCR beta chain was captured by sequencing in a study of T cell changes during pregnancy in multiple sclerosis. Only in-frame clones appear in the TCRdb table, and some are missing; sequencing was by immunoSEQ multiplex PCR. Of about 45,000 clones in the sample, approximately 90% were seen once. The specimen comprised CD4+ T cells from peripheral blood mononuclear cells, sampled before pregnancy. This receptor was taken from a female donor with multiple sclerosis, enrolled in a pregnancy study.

This chain's CDR3 is CASSLAGGDSYGYTF. CDR3 sequence (DNA): TGCGCCAGCAGCTTGGCAGGGGGCGATTCCTATGGCTACACCTTC. The genes are TRBV5-1 and TRBJ1-2, with TRBD1 identical over 8 bases. This CDR3 has 15 amino acids. Per the germline V gene, CDR1 is SGHRS and CDR2 is YFSETQ. V gave up 0 bases and J gave up 4 bases; unmatched junction bases: 5.